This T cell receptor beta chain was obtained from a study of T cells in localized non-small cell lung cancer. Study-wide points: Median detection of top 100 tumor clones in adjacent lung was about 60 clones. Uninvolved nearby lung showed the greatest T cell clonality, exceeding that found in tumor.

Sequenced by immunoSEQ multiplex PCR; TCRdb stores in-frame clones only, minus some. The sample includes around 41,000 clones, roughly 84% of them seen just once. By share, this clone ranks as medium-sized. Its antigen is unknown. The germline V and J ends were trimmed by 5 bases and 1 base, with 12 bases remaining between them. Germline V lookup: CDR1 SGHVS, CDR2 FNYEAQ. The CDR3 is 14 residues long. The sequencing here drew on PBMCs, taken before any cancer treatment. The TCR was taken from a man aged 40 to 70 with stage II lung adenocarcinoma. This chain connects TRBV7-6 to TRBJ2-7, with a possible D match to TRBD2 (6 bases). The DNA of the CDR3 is TGTGCCAGCAGCATCCGGGACTCTTCCTACGAGCAGTACTTC. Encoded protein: CASSIRDSSYEQYF.